Listed below are T cell receptor beta chains from one sample, sequenced in a study of breast tumors, draining lymph nodes, adjacent tissues. TCRdb fed the multiplex PCR reads into MiXCR, producing one record per CDR3 protein. Altogether 170,000 or so distinct CDR3 sequences are present, approximately 30% being singletons, with the ten largest covering 3.5% to 4.5%. Sequencing was carried out using axillary lymph node tissue. The receptors here all came from a female donor with breast cancer. Some clones in this sample may be carry-over from other donors' samples. CDR3s include the opening cysteine and the closing phenylalanine or tryptophan. D genes are given only for firm matches. A clone size is listed for some rows: how often the clone was seen (once, few, many), or a class if it is expanded.

TRBD1,-,TRBJ2-7,TRBV18,TGTGCCAGCTCACCATCGAGGGACAGCTACGAGCAGTACTTC,CASSPSRDSYEQYF
-,many,TRBJ1-2,TRBV20-1,TGCAGTGCTCGTAGGGACGAGGGGACTCACTATGGCTACACCTTC,CSARRDEGTHYGYTF
TRBD1,-,TRBJ2-2,TRBV14,TGTGCCAGCAGCCAGCGGACAGGGCGATCGGGGGAGCTGGTTTTT,CASSQRTGRSGELVF
TRBD2,-,TRBJ2-3,TRBV6-6,TGTGCCAGCAGTTACTCTAGCGGGGGAATCGCGCAGTATTTT,CASSYSSGGIAQYF
-,many,TRBJ2-1,TRBV29-1,TGCAGCGTTGTTACCCTAGTGGGGGGAGAGCAGTTCTTC,CSVVTLVGGEQFF
-,many,TRBJ2-7,TRBV15,TGTGCCACCAGCAGAGATCCCGATTACGAGCAGTACTTC,CATSRDPDYEQYF
-,-,TRBJ2-5,TRBV29-1,TGCAGCGTTAAACAGTCTGGCAGGTACCAAGAGACCCAGTACTTC,CSVKQSGRYQETQYF
-,many,TRBJ1-6,TRBV20-1,TGCAGTGCTTCTAACACAGGGACTTTAGCCTCACCCCTCCACTTT,CSASNTGTLASPLHF
-,few,TRBJ2-2,TRBV6-4,TGTGCCAGCAGTCGACGAACGGGGGGCTTTAGTAACACCGGGGAGCTGTTTTTT,CASSRRTGGFSNTGELFF
-,-,TRBJ2-5,TRBV2,TGTGCCAGCAGTTCTGACAGACCGGGCAATCAGCCCCAGTACTTC,CASSSDRPGNQPQYF
TRBD2,once,TRBJ2-5,TRBV20-1,TGCAGTGCTAGGGGGACTAGCGGGCTTAGAGAGACCCAGTACTTC,CSARGTSGLRETQYF
TRBD1,many,TRBJ1-5,TRBV7-7,TGTGCTAGCAGCAGGAGGACAGGGCCTGACAATCAGCTCCAGCATTTT,CASSRRTGPDNQLQHF
TRBD1,many,TRBJ2-7,TRBV24-1,TGTGCCACCAGTGATTCTGGACAGGGAGTCGGCGAGCAGTACTTC,CATSDSGQGVGEQYF
-,many,TRBJ2-5,TRBV7-3,TGTGCCAGCAGCTCTACGGGACGGGAGACCCAGTACTTC,CASSSTGRETQYF
-,many,TRBJ2-1,TRBV5-1,TGCGCCAGCAGCCTGGACTCTTACAATGAGCAGTTCTTC,CASSLDSYNEQFF
TRBD2,many,TRBJ2-5,TRBV19,TGTGCCAGTAGTCCCCGGCCTCAACTAGCGGGTTCGAAAGAGACCCAGTACTTC,CASSPRPQLAGSKETQYF
TRBD2,many,TRBJ2-3,TRBV7-9,TGTGCCAGCAAAACCCCCCGGACTAGCGGATTGGATACGCAGTATTTT,CASKTPRTSGLDTQYF
TRBD2,many,TRBJ2-7,TRBV2,TGTGCCAGCTCAACCGGAACTAGCGGGGGGCCCTCCTACGAGCAGTACTTC,CASSTGTSGGPSYEQYF
-,-,TRBJ1-5,TRBV24-1,-,CATSDFGAGGDGDQPQHF
-,many,TRBJ1-5,TRBV12-3/TRBV12-4,TGTGCCAGCAGTCCCGATAGCAATCAGCCCCAGCATTTT,CASSPDSNQPQHF
TRBD1,many,TRBJ2-3,TRBV20-1,TGCAGTGCGAAGACAGGGCGCGGCACAGATACGCAGTATTTT,CSAKTGRGTDTQYF
TRBD2,many,TRBJ2-7,TRBV6-5,TGTGCCAGCAGTTGGGGACTAGGGGAGTACGAGCAGTACTTC,CASSWGLGEYEQYF
-,-,TRBJ1-2,TRBV27,TGTGCCAGCAGTTACAGGGTTCCGGGCTATGGCTACACCTTC,CASSYRVPGYGYTF
TRBD1,many,TRBJ2-1,TRBV5-1,TGCGCCAGCATGGCGGACAGGGCCTACAATGAGCAGTTCTTC,CASMADRAYNEQFF
-,many,TRBJ2-6,TRBV7-8,TGTGCCAGCAGCTTAATGGGGGGTAGAGCTGGGGCCAACGTCCTGACTTTC,CASSLMGGRAGANVLTF
TRBD1,-,TRBJ2-3,TRBV3-1,TGTGCCAGCAGCCCCGGACAGGGAGCTGGAGATACGCAGTATTTT,CASSPGQGAGDTQYF
TRBD1,-,TRBJ2-2,TRBV18,TGTGCCAGCTCACTATACCTCCGGGACAGGGGATATAGTGAGCAGTTTTTT,CASSLYLRDRGYSEQFF
-,-,TRBJ2-3,TRBV7-9,TGTGCCAGCAGCCACCTGGACCGGAGCTTCCATACGCAGTATTTT,CASSHLDRSFHTQYF
-,many,TRBJ1-3,TRBV11-2,TGTGCCAGCAGCCCGAGGGGGGGACAAGTCTCTGGAAACACCATATATTTT,CASSPRGGQVSGNTIYF
-,many,TRBJ2-7,TRBV7-9,TGTGCCAGCAGCTTCAGGGGTTCCTACGAGCAGTACTTC,CASSFRGSYEQYF
-,-,TRBJ2-7,TRBV15,TGTGCCACCAGCAGGGACTCAGGCTACGAGCAGTACTTC,CATSRDSGYEQYF
-,medium-sized,TRBJ1-6,TRBV2,TGTGCCAGCAGTGAAGCGATTGGGGATAATTCACCCCTCCACTTT,CASSEAIGDNSPLHF
-,-,TRBJ1-3,TRBV20-1,TGCAGTGCCAGAAACAGGGTAAACTATGGCTACACCATATATTTT,CSARNRVNYGYTIYF
-,-,TRBJ1-2,TRBV3-1,TGTGCCAGCAGCCAACCCCAATATGGCTACACCTTC,CASSQPQYGYTF
-,-,TRBJ1-3,TRBV7-9,TGTGCACCCCCCCCGGACAGAAGCTCTGGAAACACCATATATTTT,CAPPPDRSSGNTIYF
-,many,TRBJ2-1,TRBV7-8,TGTGCCAGCAGCTTACGAGCCTCGCAGAATGAGCAGTTCTTC,CASSLRASQNEQFF
TRBD1,few,TRBJ2-7,TRBV7-9,TGTGCCAGCAGCTCCCTGGACGGGACAGGTATGTCCTACGAGCAGTACTTC,CASSSLDGTGMSYEQYF
-,many,TRBJ2-7,TRBV5-5,TGTGCCAGCAGCTTGGAGCTGGGCGCCTACGAGCAGTACTTC,CASSLELGAYEQYF
-,many,TRBJ2-5,TRBV11-2,TGTGCCAGCAGCTTAGATCGTAGGCGCGGCGGGACCCAGTACTTC,CASSLDRRRGGTQYF
-,-,TRBJ2-5,TRBV7-2,TGTGCCAGCAGCCAGTCCACAGGGTTCAATCAGCCCCAGTACTTC,CASSQSTGFNQPQYF
TRBD1,many,TRBJ2-2,TRBV25-1,TGTGCCAGCAAGACCCCCGGGACAGGGAACACCGGGGAGCTGTTTTTT,CASKTPGTGNTGELFF
TRBD1,-,TRBJ1-1,TRBV18,TGTGCCAGCTCACGCGGGACAGCAGCGAACACTGAAGCTTTCTTT,CASSRGTAANTEAFF
-,few,TRBJ2-7,TRBV27,TGTGCCAGCAGCAGGCCCGGCGAGCAGTACTTC,CASSRPGEQYF
-,many,TRBJ1-2,TRBV5-8,TGTGCCAGCAGCAAGCGGGCTTCGATAGCTAACTATGGCTACACCTTC,CASSKRASIANYGYTF
TRBD1,many,TRBJ2-7,TRBV20-1,TGCAGTGCTCCTGGGAGGGACAGGGGCGCCGAGCAGTACTTC,CSAPGRDRGAEQYF
-,-,TRBJ2-7,TRBV29-1,TGCAGCTTAATGGACATTAAATGGACAGCCTATGAGCAGTACTTC,CSLMDIKWTAYEQYF
-,few,TRBJ2-3,TRBV6-4,TGTGCCAGCAGTCACTCTGTTGGGAGATCAGATACGCAGTATTTT,CASSHSVGRSDTQYF
-,-,TRBJ1-4,TRBV9,TGTGCCAGCAGCGTAGGAGGGAATGAAAAACTGTTTTTT,CASSVGGNEKLFF
-,once,TRBJ1-1,TRBV6-5,TGTGCCAGCAGTTACTGGTCGGGTGCTGAAGCTTTCTTT,CASSYWSGAEAFF
-,many,TRBJ1-2,TRBV11-2,TGTGCCAGCAGCACTGCTGCGGGGTACGGGGACTATGGCTACACCTTC,CASSTAAGYGDYGYTF
TRBD2,many,TRBJ2-5,TRBV4-1,TGCGCCAGCAGCCAAGGGCTAGCGGGGGTACAGACCCAGTACTTC,CASSQGLAGVQTQYF
-,many,TRBJ2-3,TRBV12-3/TRBV12-4,TGTGCCAGCAGTTTAGCCGGGGGCGGGGATACGCAGTATTTT,CASSLAGGGDTQYF
-,many,TRBJ1-1,TRBV4-1,TGCGCCAGCAGCCCGAGCGTAGGGGGAGGGGGCACTGAAGCTTTCTTT,CASSPSVGGGGTEAFF
TRBD2,-,TRBJ2-3,TRBV29-1,TGCAGCGTGGAGCGGGATAGAACGAATACGCAGTATTTT,CSVERDRTNTQYF
-,-,TRBJ2-7,TRBV6-2/TRBV6-3,TGTGCCAGCAGAATATCGGCCTACGAGCAGTACTTC,CASRISAYEQYF
TRBD2,many,TRBJ2-3,TRBV30,TGTGCCTGGAGTGAGGGACTAGCGGCAACAGATACGCAGTATTTT,CAWSEGLAATDTQYF
-,many,TRBJ1-2,TRBV5-1,TGCGCCAGCAGCTCTAACTTGGCGAGTGGCTACACCTTC,CASSSNLASGYTF